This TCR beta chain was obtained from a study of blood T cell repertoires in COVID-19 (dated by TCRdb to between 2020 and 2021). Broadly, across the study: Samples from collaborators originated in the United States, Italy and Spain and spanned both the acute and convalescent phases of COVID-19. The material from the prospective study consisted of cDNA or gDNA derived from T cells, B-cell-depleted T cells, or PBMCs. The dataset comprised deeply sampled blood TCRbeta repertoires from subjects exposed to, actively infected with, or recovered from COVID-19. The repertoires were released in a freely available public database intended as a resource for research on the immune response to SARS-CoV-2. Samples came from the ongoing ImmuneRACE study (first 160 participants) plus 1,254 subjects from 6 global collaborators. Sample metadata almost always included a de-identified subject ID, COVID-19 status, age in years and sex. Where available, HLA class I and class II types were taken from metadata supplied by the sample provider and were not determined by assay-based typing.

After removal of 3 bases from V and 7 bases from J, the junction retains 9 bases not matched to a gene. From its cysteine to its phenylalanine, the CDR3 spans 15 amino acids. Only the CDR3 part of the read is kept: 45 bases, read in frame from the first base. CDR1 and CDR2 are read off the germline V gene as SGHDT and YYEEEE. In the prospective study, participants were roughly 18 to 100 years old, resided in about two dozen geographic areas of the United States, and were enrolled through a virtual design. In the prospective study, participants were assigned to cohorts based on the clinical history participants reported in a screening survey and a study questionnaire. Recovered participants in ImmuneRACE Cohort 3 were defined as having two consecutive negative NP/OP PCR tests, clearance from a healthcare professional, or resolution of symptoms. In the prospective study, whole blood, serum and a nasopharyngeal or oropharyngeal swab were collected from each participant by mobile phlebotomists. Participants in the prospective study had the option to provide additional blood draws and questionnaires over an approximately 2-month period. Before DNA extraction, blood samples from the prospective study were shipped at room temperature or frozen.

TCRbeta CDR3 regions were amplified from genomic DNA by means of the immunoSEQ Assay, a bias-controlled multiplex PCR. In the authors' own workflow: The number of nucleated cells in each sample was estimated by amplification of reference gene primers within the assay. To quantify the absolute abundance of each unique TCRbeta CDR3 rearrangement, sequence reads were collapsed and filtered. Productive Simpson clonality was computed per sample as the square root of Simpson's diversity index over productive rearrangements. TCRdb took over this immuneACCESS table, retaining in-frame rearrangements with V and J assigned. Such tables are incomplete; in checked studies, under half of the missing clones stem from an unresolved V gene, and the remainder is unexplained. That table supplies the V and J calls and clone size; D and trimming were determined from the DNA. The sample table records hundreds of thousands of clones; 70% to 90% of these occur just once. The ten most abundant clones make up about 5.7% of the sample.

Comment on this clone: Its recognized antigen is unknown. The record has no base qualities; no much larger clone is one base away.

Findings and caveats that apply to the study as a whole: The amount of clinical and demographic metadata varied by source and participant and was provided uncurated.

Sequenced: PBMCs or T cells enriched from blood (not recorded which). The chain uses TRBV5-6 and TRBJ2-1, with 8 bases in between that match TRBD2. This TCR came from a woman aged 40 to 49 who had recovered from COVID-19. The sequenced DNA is TGTGCCAGCAGCTCCCTCGGGACTAGTCAAAATGAGCAGTTCTTC. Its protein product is CASSSLGTSQNEQFF.